This T cell receptor (beta chain) was captured in a study of PD-1 blockade in classical Hodgkin lymphoma. Time point indicated: cycle 4 day 1 (C4D1), after 6 weeks of nivolumab. All patients relapsed after autologous stem cell transplantation, and brentuximab vedotin exposure varied. TCRdb keeps only in-frame clones here, not all; method: immunoSEQ multiplex PCR. Of approximately 27,000 clones detected, roughly 82% appear once; the ten largest clones hold 15% to 20%. The CDR3 is 14 amino acids. The germline CDR1 and CDR2 sequences are LNHDA and SQIVND (reference sequence). Deletions cut 8 bases from V and 4 bases from J, with 17 bases between.

The chain links TRBV19 to TRBJ1-2; D might be TRBD1 (6 bases). The clonotype was recovered from a human donor with classical Hodgkin lymphoma. The input for sequencing was peripheral blood mononuclear cells (PBMCs), taken before the fourth cycle of nivolumab. The CDR3 DNA sequence: TGTGCCAGTTCTCCGACAGGAATGACCTATGGCTACACCTTC. Translating it yields CASSPTGMTYGYTF.